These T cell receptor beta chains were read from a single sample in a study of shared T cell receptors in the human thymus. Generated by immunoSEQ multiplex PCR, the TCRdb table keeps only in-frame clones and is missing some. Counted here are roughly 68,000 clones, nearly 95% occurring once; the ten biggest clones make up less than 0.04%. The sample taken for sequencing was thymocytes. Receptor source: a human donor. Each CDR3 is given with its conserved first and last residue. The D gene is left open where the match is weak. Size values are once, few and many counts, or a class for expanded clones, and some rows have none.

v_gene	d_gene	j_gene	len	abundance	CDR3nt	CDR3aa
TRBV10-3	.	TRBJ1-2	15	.	TGTGCCATCAGTGTGGGGGCAGGGGAGGGGAATGGCTACACCTTC	CAISVGAGEGNGYTF
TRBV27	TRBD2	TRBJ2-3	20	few	TGTGCCAGCAGTTTACGGGCTAGCGGGGGGTCACCTGATAGCACAGATACGCAGTATTTT	CASSLRASGGSPDSTDTQYF
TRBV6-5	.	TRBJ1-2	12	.	TGTGCCAGCAGGGCGTCAGGGTTCGGCTACACCTTC	CASRASGFGYTF
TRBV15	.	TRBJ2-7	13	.	TGTGCCACCAGCAGAGCGGATACCTACGAGCAGTACTTC	CATSRADTYEQYF
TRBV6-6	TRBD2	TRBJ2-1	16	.	TGTGCCAGCAGTTACCCGGGACTATGCTCCTACAATGAGCAGTTCTTC	CASSYPGLCSYNEQFF
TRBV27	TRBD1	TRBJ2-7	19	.	TGTGCCAGCCGACCGGGGCCAACAAATAAACCGGGACAGGGCTACGAGCAGTACTTC	CASRPGPTNKPGQGYEQYF
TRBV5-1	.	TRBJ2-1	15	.	TGCGCCAGCAGCTTGGGGCAGGGGTTTATGGATGAGCAGTTCTTC	CASSLGQGFMDEQFF
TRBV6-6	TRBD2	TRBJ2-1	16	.	TGTGCCAGCAGACCGACTGGACTAGCGGGGCCCGATGAGCAGTTCTTC	CASRPTGLAGPDEQFF
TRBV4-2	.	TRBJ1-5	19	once	TGTGCCAGCAGCCAAGGTCAGGGGACCCGTTTCCCACAAGGTCAGCCCCAGCATTTT	CASSQGQGTRFPQGQPQHF
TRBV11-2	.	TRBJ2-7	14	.	TGTGCCAGCAGCTTAGCCCGACTCTTCTACGAGCAGTACTTC	CASSLARLFYEQYF
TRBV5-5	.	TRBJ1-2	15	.	TGTGCCAGCAGCTGCTACAGTGACGGGACGCGGGGCTACACCTTC	CASSCYSDGTRGYTF
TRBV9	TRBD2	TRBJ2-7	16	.	TGTGCCAGCAGCCCAAATAGCGGGGCCAACTCCTACGAGCAGTACTTC	CASSPNSGANSYEQYF
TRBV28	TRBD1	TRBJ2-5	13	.	TGTGCCAGCGTCGCAGGGGGCAGAGAGACCCAGTACTTC	CASVAGGRETQYF
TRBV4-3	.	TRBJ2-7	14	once	TGCGCCAGCAGCCAAGATACCGCCAGGTACGAGCAGTACTTC	CASSQDTARYEQYF
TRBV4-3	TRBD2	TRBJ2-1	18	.	TGCGCCAGCAGCCAAGAAAGGCGGCGCGGGGGGCCACCCAATGAGCAGTTCTTC	CASSQERRRGGPPNEQFF
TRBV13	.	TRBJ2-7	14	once	TGTGCCAGCAGCTGGGGAAGGGAAAGGTACGAGCAGTACTTC	CASSWGRERYEQYF
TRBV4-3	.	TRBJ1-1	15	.	TGCGCCAGCAGCCAATCTCAGGGTAGTGGCACTGAAGCTTTCTTT	CASSQSQGSGTEAFF
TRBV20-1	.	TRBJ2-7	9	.	TGCAGTGCTAAGTCCGAGCAGTACTTC	CSAKSEQYF
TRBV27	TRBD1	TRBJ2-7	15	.	TGTGCCAGCAGGCCAAACCGGGACAGGGGGCGCGGGCAGTACTTC	CASRPNRDRGRGQYF
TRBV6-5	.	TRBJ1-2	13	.	TGTGCCAGCGCCCCAGGTTGGGAAGATGGCTACACCTTC	CASAPGWEDGYTF
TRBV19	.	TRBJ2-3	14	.	TGTGCCAGTAGTACCACTCAGAACGGGGATACGCAGTATTTT	CASSTTQNGDTQYF
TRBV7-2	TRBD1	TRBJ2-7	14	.	TGTGCCAGCAGCCAATCCGACAGGGGTTACGAGCAGTACTTC	CASSQSDRGYEQYF
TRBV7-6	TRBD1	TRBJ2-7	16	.	TGTGCCAGCAGCCCCAATAGGACAGGACTCCCCTACGAGCAGTACTTC	CASSPNRTGLPYEQYF
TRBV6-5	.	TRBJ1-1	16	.	TGTGCCAGCAGTTACGGTTGGGCCGGCTCGTCGGCTGAAGCTTTCTTT	CASSYGWAGSSAEAFF
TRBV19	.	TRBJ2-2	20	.	TGTGCCAGTAGTAAGAGACAGGGGAGGGCCGTTTGGGAATACACCGGGGAGCTGTTTTTT	CASSKRQGRAVWEYTGELFF
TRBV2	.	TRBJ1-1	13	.	TGTGCCAGCAGTGATGACAGCCTCACTGAAGCTTTCTTT	CASSDDSLTEAFF
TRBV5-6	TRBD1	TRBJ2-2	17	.	TGTGCCAGCAGCGGATCCGGGACAGACTCAAACACCGGGGAGCTGTTTTTT	CASSGSGTDSNTGELFF
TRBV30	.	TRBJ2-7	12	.	TGTGCCTGGAGTGAGGGGATTCGCGAGCAGTACTTC	CAWSEGIREQYF
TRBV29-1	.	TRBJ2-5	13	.	TGCAGCGCCACCCGAGGAGGGTGGGAGACCCAGTACTTC	CSATRGGWETQYF
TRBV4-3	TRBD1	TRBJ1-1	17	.	TGCGCCAGCAGCCAAGACCGCAGGGGGAAGGTGAACACTGAAGCTTTCTTT	CASSQDRRGKVNTEAFF
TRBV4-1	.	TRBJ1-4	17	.	TGCGCCAGCAGCCAAGATCTTGTTCACAGGATTAGAGAAAAACTGTTTTTT	CASSQDLVHRIREKLFF
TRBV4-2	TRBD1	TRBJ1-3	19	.	TGTGCCAGCAGCAATAAAAGGGACAGGGGGCGCAGTTATGGAAACACCATATATTTT	CASSNKRDRGRSYGNTIYF
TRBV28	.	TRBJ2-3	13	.	TGTGCCAGCAGGGCGGGGATGGGAGATACGCAGTATTTT	CASRAGMGDTQYF
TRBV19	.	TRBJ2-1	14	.	TGTGCCAGTAGTAGCGGGGGCCATTACAATGAGCAGTTCTTC	CASSSGGHYNEQFF
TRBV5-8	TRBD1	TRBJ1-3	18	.	TGTGCCAGCAGCTTCGCGAAACAGATAGACAGGGGAGGAAACACCATATATTTT	CASSFAKQIDRGGNTIYF
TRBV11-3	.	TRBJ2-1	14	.	TGTGCCAGCAGCTTATTAAATACGGGGAATGAGCAGTTCTTC	CASSLLNTGNEQFF
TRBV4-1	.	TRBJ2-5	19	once	TGCGCCAGCAGCCAAGTGAGTTTTCGGGTGCGGCAGGGGAAAGAGACCCAGTACTTC	CASSQVSFRVRQGKETQYF
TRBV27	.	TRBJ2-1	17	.	TGTGCCAGCAGTCCACAAACCCGGGACATCTCCTACAATGAGCAGTTCTTC	CASSPQTRDISYNEQFF
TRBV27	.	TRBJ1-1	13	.	TGTGCCAGCAGTCCTAAGGAGGGGACTGAAGCTTTCTTT	CASSPKEGTEAFF
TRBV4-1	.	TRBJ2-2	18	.	TGCGCCAGCAGCCCACTCGGAAGGGGGGGCAGAAACACCGGGGAGCTGTTTTTT	CASSPLGRGGRNTGELFF
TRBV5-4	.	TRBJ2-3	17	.	TGTGCCAGCAGCCACAAACAGTATAGCACAGATACAGCTACGCAGTATTTT	CASSHKQYSTDTATQYF
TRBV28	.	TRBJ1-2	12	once	TGTGCCACCCAAGCGGGGTTCGATGGCTACACCTTC	CATQAGFDGYTF
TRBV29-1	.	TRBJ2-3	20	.	TGCAGCGTGGATTTAGAACAGGGGAAGGTGGGCGGGATGGGCACAGATACGCAGTATTTT	CSVDLEQGKVGGMGTDTQYF
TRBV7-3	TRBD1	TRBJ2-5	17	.	TGTGCCAGCAGCCCCGGGAAGGGGGCAAAGTTAGGAGAGACCCAGTACTTC	CASSPGKGAKLGETQYF
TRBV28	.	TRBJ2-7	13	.	TGTGCCAGCAGTTTATCAGGCCGCTACGAGCAGTACTTC	CASSLSGRYEQYF
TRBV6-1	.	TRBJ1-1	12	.	TGTGCCAGCAGGAGCGACAGTACTGAAGCTTTCTTT	CASRSDSTEAFF
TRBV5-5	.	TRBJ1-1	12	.	TGTGCCAGCAGACTTGTCCCTCACGGAGCTTTCTTT	CASRLVPHGAFF
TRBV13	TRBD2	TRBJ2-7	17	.	TGTGCCAGCAGCTTAGTTGGTCAGCGGGGGTCCGCCTACGAGCAGTACTTC	CASSLVGQRGSAYEQYF
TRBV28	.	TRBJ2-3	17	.	TGTGCCAGCAGTTTAGGTCCCGGGACTTACACACAGATAACGCAGTATTTT	CASSLGPGTYTQITQYF
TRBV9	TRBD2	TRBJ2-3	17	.	TGTGCCAGCAGCGTAGGTAATAGCGGGGGCTACACAGATACGCAGTATTTT	CASSVGNSGGYTDTQYF
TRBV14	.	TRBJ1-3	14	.	TGTGCCAGCAGCCAGGCCAGCTCTGGAAACACCATATATTTT	CASSQASSGNTIYF
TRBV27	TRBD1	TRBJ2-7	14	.	TGTGCCAGCAATACACAGGGGGCTGGCCACGAGCAGTACTTC	CASNTQGAGHEQYF